One and the same sample provided the 8 T cell receptor beta chains below, sequenced in a study of radiotherapy plus CTLA-4 blockade in lung cancer. The data were produced by immunoSEQ multiplex PCR, yet TCRdb's version contains in-frame clones alone and is incomplete. The data hold tens of thousands of clones, with 60% to 75% observed a single time. The sequenced sample was peripheral blood, obtained from a patient treated with radiotherapy plus ipilimumab. These receptors were collected from a human donor with non-small cell lung cancer whose response to radiotherapy plus ipilimumab could not be evaluated.

This clone is a singleton in its sample. This chain joins TRBV5-1 and TRBJ1-2; D uncertain. With 2 bases removed from V and 7 bases from J, the gap between germline ends came to 15 bases. This CDR3 is 14 amino acids long. Germline V gene sequence: CDR1 SGHRS, CDR2 YFSETQ. The DNA for the CDR3 is TGCGCCAGCAGCTTAGGCCAGCCAAAGCGTGGCTACACCTTC. Protein product: CASSLGQPKRGYTF.

This chain joins TRBV19 and TRBJ2-5; D may be TRBD2 (5 bases). Germline CDR1 LNHDA, CDR2 SQIVND (reference sequence). Deletions cut 6 bases from V and 4 bases from J, with 15 bases between. The CDR3 sequence is 14 residues long. The CDR3: CASSPRGGIETQYF. The DNA for the CDR3 is TGTGCCAGTAGCCCGCGCGGAGGTATAGAGACCCAGTACTTC.

This chain links TRBV7-2 with TRBJ2-7; perhaps TRBD1 as D (6 bases). Between the trimmed V and J ends, which lost 5 bases and 2 bases, there was a span of 10 bases. Germline V gene data show CDR1 as SGHTA and CDR2 as FQGNSA. The CDR3 consists of 13 residues. CDR3: CASSRDKTYEQYF. The DNA of the CDR3 is TGTGCCAGCAGCAGGGACAAAACCTACGAGCAGTACTTC. Drawing the rest from reference TRBV7-2 and TRBJ2-7, the complete variable domain is GAGVSQSPSNKVTEKGKDVELRCDPISGHTALYWYRQSLGQGLEFLIYFQGNSAPDKSGLPSDRFSAERTGGSVSTLTIQRTQQEDSAVYLCASSRDKTYEQYFGPGTRLTVT.

This chain connects TRBV4-1 to TRBJ1-2, with 9 bases fitting TRBD1. The CDR3 runs to 15 residues. Germline lookup yields CDR1 MGHRA and CDR2 YSYEKL. V trimming: 4 bases; J trimming: 7 bases; junction bases outside the gene matches: 10. The CDR3: CASSRPGQGRSGYTF. Written as DNA, the CDR3 is TGCGCCAGCAGCCGCCCGGGACAGGGAAGAAGTGGCTACACCTTC.

V usage is TRBV28 and J usage is TRBJ1-1; the D gene is possibly TRBD1 (6 bases). Trimming shortened V by 2 bases and J by 6 bases, and 10 bases separated the two germline ends. The germline CDR1 and CDR2 sequences are MDHEN and SYDVKM. The CDR3 totals 13 residues. The CDR3 DNA sequence: TGTGCCAGCAGTTTAAGAGGACAGTCTGAAGCTTTCTTT. This codes for CASSLRGQSEAFF.

J is TRBJ2-4 and V is TRBV5-5; TRBD1 might be the D (6 bases). The CDR3 length is 14 residues. Trimming stripped 3 bases from V and 7 bases from J, with 14 bases between. The V gene's germline CDR1 is SGHKS and CDR2 YYEKEE (reference sequence). The CDR3 sequence is CASSSGTRKNIQYF. The CDR3 nucleotides read TGTGCCAGCAGCTCCGGGACACGGAAGAACATTCAGTACTTC.

This sequence joins TRBV6-5 and TRBJ2-7; 9 bases match TRBD2. The length of the CDR3 is 16 residues. From germline, CDR1 is MNHEY and CDR2 SVGAGI. Trimming cost V 0 bases and J 5 bases; bases outside gene matches: 8. CDR3 DNA: TGTGCCAGCAGTTACTCGGCTAGCGGGAAGGTCGACGAGCAGTACTTC. This translates into CASSYSASGKVDEQYF.

This sequence joins TRBV30 and TRBJ2-7; 8 bases are a match to TRBD2. CDR1 and CDR2 from the germline V gene are GTSNPN and SVGIG (reference sequence). V lost 3 bases and J lost 6; bases outside the gene matches: 10. CDR3 length: 14 residues. The CDR3 reads CAWRTPGLVFEQYF. DNA for the CDR3: TGTGCCTGGAGGACCCCGGGACTAGTTTTCGAGCAGTACTTC.